A selection of T cell receptor beta chains follows, all from one sample in a study of cytomegalovirus exposure and HLA in healthy donors. The table came from immunoSEQ multiplex PCR; TCRdb's copy has only in-frame clones and leaves some out. Of just over 150,000 clones detected, roughly 84% appear once; the ten largest clones hold around 2.1%. The sample was PBMCs. Receptors were obtained from a man between 18 and 35 years old in good health and CMV-seropositive. CDR3s include the opening cysteine and the closing phenylalanine or tryptophan. The order of the fields is CDR3 length, V gene, D gene, J gene, clone size, CDR3 DNA, CDR3 protein. The D gene is left open where the match is weak. Where a row states a size, it is once, few, many or the class of an expanded clone; other rows omit it.

15,TRBV2,TRBD2,TRBJ2-3,NA,TGTGCCAGCAGTGAAGGTAGCGGGGTCACAGATACGCAGTATTTT,CASSEGSGVTDTQYF
15,TRBV18,TRBD1,TRBJ2-7,NA,TGTGCCAGCTCATGGGACAGCCTTAGCTCCTACGAGCAGTACTTC,CASSWDSLSSYEQYF
13,TRBV6-6,NA,TRBJ1-2,NA,TGTGCCAGCAGTTCTGACACGAACTATGGCTACACCTTC,CASSSDTNYGYTF
18,TRBV4-2,TRBD2,TRBJ2-2,NA,TGTGCCAGCAGCCAAGCGAGACTAGCGGGGGGGCGCACCGGGGAGCTGTTTTTT,CASSQARLAGGRTGELFF
15,TRBV5-4,TRBD1,TRBJ1-1,NA,TGTGCCAGCAGCCCAGGGGGCGACAGGAACACTGAAGCTTTCTTT,CASSPGGDRNTEAFF
9,TRBV6-5,NA,TRBJ1-5,NA,TGTGCCAGCGGCCAGCCCCAGCATTTT,CASGQPQHF
14,TRBV25-1,NA,TRBJ2-3,NA,TGTGCCAGCAGTGAATCGCACTCGACAGATACGCAGTATTTT,CASSESHSTDTQYF
14,TRBV21-1,NA,TRBJ1-2,NA,TGTGCCAGCAGCAAGTACAGATTCAACTATGGCTACACCTTC,CASSKYRFNYGYTF
15,TRBV6-5,NA,TRBJ1-1,few,TGTGCCAGCAGTACGGAGGGACGCAAGAACACTGAAGCTTTCTTT,CASSTEGRKNTEAFF
19,TRBV7-9,TRBD1,TRBJ1-6,NA,TGTGCCAGCAGCTTAGCGGGACAGGGGTTGAGCTCCTATAATTCACCCCTCCACTTT,CASSLAGQGLSSYNSPLHF
13,TRBV6-5,TRBD1,TRBJ2-2,NA,TGTGCCAGCACCTGGACAGGGGCCGGGGAGCTGTTTTTT,CASTWTGAGELFF
13,TRBV6-5,NA,TRBJ1-3,NA,TGTGCCAGCAGTCGGGACATGGGAAACACCATATATTTT,CASSRDMGNTIYF
16,TRBV7-2,NA,TRBJ1-3,NA,TGTGCCAGCAGCCCCCGACAGCCGCTGGGAGGAAACACCATATATTTT,CASSPRQPLGGNTIYF
12,TRBV13,TRBD1,TRBJ1-1,NA,TGTGCCAGCAGCCAGGACAGGGCAAAAGCTTTCTTT,CASSQDRAKAFF
14,TRBV6-1,NA,TRBJ1-5,NA,TGTGCCAGCAGTGGCGACAGCCTCAATCAGCCCCAGCATTTT,CASSGDSLNQPQHF
15,TRBV7-9,NA,TRBJ2-5,NA,TGTGCCAGCAGCTCGGGGGACAGAGGGTCCTCGGAGCAGTACTTC,CASSSGDRGSSEQYF
15,TRBV5-1,NA,TRBJ1-1,NA,TGCGCCAGCAGCTTGGGGCCTCAGATAAACACTGAAGCTTTCTTT,CASSLGPQINTEAFF
17,TRBV2,TRBD2,TRBJ2-1,NA,TGTGCCAGCAGTGAAGGGTGGCGGGGGTACTCCTACAATGAGCAGTTCTTC,CASSEGWRGYSYNEQFF
15,TRBV11-2,TRBD1,TRBJ1-1,NA,TGTGCCAGCAGCTCCTCCGGGACAGGGGTCGCTGAAGCCTTCTTT,CASSSSGTGVAEAFF
12,TRBV14,NA,TRBJ2-7,once,TGTGCCAGCGGTCAGGGGCCCTACGAGCAGTACTTC,CASGQGPYEQYF
16,TRBV4-1,TRBD1,TRBJ2-1,NA,TGCGCCAGCAGCCATCCACCTCGGACAGGGAGTAATGAGCAGTTCTTC,CASSHPPRTGSNEQFF
18,TRBV7-9,TRBD2,TRBJ2-3,NA,TGTGCCAGCAGCTCCCGCGGGGGTAGCGGGGTTATCACAGATACGCAGTATTTT,CASSSRGGSGVITDTQYF
16,TRBV7-3,TRBD2,TRBJ2-1,NA,TGTGCCAGCAGCCCCCAGGCGGGGGGGCTGTCCAATGAGCAGTTCTTC,CASSPQAGGLSNEQFF
15,TRBV11-2,TRBD2,TRBJ2-1,NA,TGTGCCAGCAGCCAGGGAGCGGGGGGGAACAATGAGCAGTTCTTC,CASSQGAGGNNEQFF
17,TRBV11-2,NA,TRBJ1-1,NA,TGTGCCAGCAGCTTATATGTGGACAGAGTATTACTCACTGAAGCTTTCTTT,CASSLYVDRVLLTEAFF
11,TRBV6-5,NA,TRBJ1-4,NA,TGTGCCAGCGGCCACCAGGAAAAACTGTTTTTT,CASGHQEKLFF
15,TRBV4-2,TRBD2,TRBJ2-3,few,TGTGCCAGCAAATCGGGGGGGGCGGAAACAGATACGCAGTATTTT,CASKSGGAETDTQYF
13,TRBV14,NA,TRBJ2-1,NA,TGTGCCAGCAGCCAAGGAGAGAGCAATGAGCAGTTCTTC,CASSQGESNEQFF
18,TRBV16,NA,TRBJ2-7,NA,TGTGCCAGCAGCCAATCGGGCGCAGAGCAGGGAAGGCGCTACGAGCAGTACTTC,CASSQSGAEQGRRYEQYF
14,TRBV5-1,NA,TRBJ2-7,NA,TGCGCCAGCAGCGGGGGGACGGGCTTGGACGAGCAGTACTTC,CASSGGTGLDEQYF
13,TRBV5-5,NA,TRBJ1-1,few,TGTGCCAGCAGCTTGGGAGAGAACACTGAAGCTTTCTTT,CASSLGENTEAFF
14,TRBV6-1,NA,TRBJ2-7,NA,TGTGCCAGCAGTGAACAGGGGCAGGGCTACGAGCAGTACTTC,CASSEQGQGYEQYF
12,TRBV30,NA,TRBJ2-7,NA,TGTGCCTGGAGGGGGGGGGCGTTAGAGCAGTACTTC,CAWRGGALEQYF
14,TRBV7-2,NA,TRBJ2-7,NA,TGTGCCAGCAGCCCGGTACCGAATTCCTACGAGCAGTACTTC,CASSPVPNSYEQYF
16,TRBV7-2,NA,TRBJ1-1,once,TGTGCCAGCAGCGCAATTGCATCAGGGATGAACACTGAAGCTTTCTTT,CASSAIASGMNTEAFF
13,TRBV27,NA,TRBJ1-6,NA,TGTGCCAGCAGTCTCTACGACAGGCCACCCCTCCACTTT,CASSLYDRPPLHF
15,TRBV2,NA,TRBJ2-1,NA,TGTGCCAGCAGTTTAGTAGAGGTGGGAGACAATGAGCAGTTCTTC,CASSLVEVGDNEQFF
18,TRBV7-6,TRBD2,TRBJ2-2,NA,TGTGCCAGCAGCTTAGTGGCTAGCGGGGGGGCCCTTCTCGGGGAGCTGTTTTTT,CASSLVASGGALLGELFF
14,TRBV6-6,NA,TRBJ1-1,NA,TGTGCCAGCAGTTGGGGCGAAAGGAACACTGAAGCTTTCTTT,CASSWGERNTEAFF
18,TRBV27,TRBD1,TRBJ2-7,once,TGTGCCAGCAGTTTATCCCCCCTCGCCGTGACAGGGCGGAACGAGCAGTACTTC,CASSLSPLAVTGRNEQYF
12,TRBV7-2,NA,TRBJ2-3,NA,TGTGCCAGCAGCCCAAGGGGGGATACGCAGTATTTT,CASSPRGDTQYF
11,TRBV5-1,NA,TRBJ2-1,NA,TGCGCCAGCAGCTTGAGTCAGGGGCAGTTCTTC,CASSLSQGQFF
18,TRBV4-1,NA,TRBJ2-3,once,TGCGCCAGCAGCCAAGATCTGGCGGCGGGGAGCTACACAGATACGCAGTATTTT,CASSQDLAAGSYTDTQYF
17,TRBV5-1,TRBD2,TRBJ2-3,NA,TGCGCCAGCAGCCCGGAAGTGAGCGGGGGTGGCACAGATACGCAGTATTTT,CASSPEVSGGGTDTQYF
16,TRBV6-5,NA,TRBJ1-3,NA,TGTGCCAGCAGTTACTCGGCATACCTCTCTGGAAACACCATATATTTT,CASSYSAYLSGNTIYF
16,TRBV9,TRBD1,TRBJ1-2,NA,TGTGCCAGCAGTGATAACCGGGACAGGGGCGGGTATGGCTACACCTTC,CASSDNRDRGGYGYTF
13,TRBV6-1,NA,TRBJ1-2,NA,TGTGCCAACATGGACGGACTTAACTATGGCTACACCTTC,CANMDGLNYGYTF
14,TRBV19,TRBD1,TRBJ1-2,NA,TGTGCCAGTAGTATGGGACAGAACAACTATGGCTACACCTTC,CASSMGQNNYGYTF